The 18 T cell receptor beta chains below come from one sample, sequenced in a study of blood T cell repertoires in COVID-19. Sequencing used immunoSEQ multiplex PCR; TCRdb keeps in-frame clones, though not all of them. Of 150,000 to 200,000 clones listed, about 88% are singletons. The specimen was peripheral blood. The receptors here all came from a woman older than 75 with acute or convalescent COVID-19.

This clone was seen only a few times. The chain employs TRBV6-1 and TRBJ1-2, with TRBD1 matching over 9 bases. V was clipped by 5 bases and J by 7 bases; unmatched bases: 14. The CDR3 has 16 amino acids. The germline V gene encodes CDR1 MNHNS and CDR2 SASEGT. The CDR3 DNA reads TGTGCCAGCAGTCAAGACAGGACAGGGGCCCTGAGTGGCTACACCTTC. Translated: CASSQDRTGALSGYTF.

V and J are TRBV28 and TRBJ2-3, with 9 bases lining up with TRBD2. Germline assignment: CDR1 MDHEN and CDR2 SYDVKM. Unmatched junction bases numbered 10, after V lost 3 bases and J lost 3 bases. This CDR3 is built from 17 residues. This CDR3 is CASSFPPLAGRTDTQYF. In DNA, the CDR3 is TGTGCCAGCAGTTTCCCCCCCCTAGCGGGAAGGACAGATACGCAGTATTTT.

This clone showed up just a few times. The chain uses TRBV10-3 and TRBJ2-7, with TRBD1 identical over 8 bases. The ends lost 2 bases at V and 6 bases at J; junction bases unmatched: 6. There are 14 residues in the CDR3. Germline V gene lookup returns CDR1 ENHRY and CDR2 SYGVKD. The chain's CDR3 is CAISEGQGLLEQYF. The CDR3 nucleotides read TGTGCCATCAGTGAGGGACAGGGTTTGCTCGAGCAGTACTTC.

The chain uses TRBV3-1 (or the pseudogene TRBV3-2) and TRBJ2-2; TRBD1 might be the D (6 bases). This CDR3 contains 16 residues. The V end lost 4 bases, the J end lost 3 bases, and 15 bases lay between the germline ends. Germline CDR1 reads LGHDT; CDR2 reads YNNKEL (reference sequence). The DNA of the CDR3 is TGTGCCAGCAGCCCATTTCCAGGGGTCCACACCGGGGAGCTGTTTTTT. Protein sequence: CASSPFPGVHTGELFF.

The chain has TRBV19 and TRBJ2-7; tentatively, D is TRBD1 (6 bases). The CDR3 spans 13 residues. Trimming took 6 bases from V and 5 from J, leaving 14 bases between them. Germline V gene sequence: CDR1 LNHDA, CDR2 SQIVND (reference sequence). The chain's CDR3 is CASSFDRSNEQYF. CDR3 in DNA: TGTGCCAGTAGCTTCGACAGGTCCAACGAGCAGTACTTC.

This clone was recorded a few times. V is TRBV5-1 and J is TRBJ2-3; D possibly corresponds to TRBD2 (5 bases). The length of the CDR3 is 14 residues. Germline V gene lookup returns CDR1 SGHRS and CDR2 YFSETQ. Trimming removed 4 bases at V and 6 bases at J, with 15 bases between. For the CDR3, the DNA is TGCGCCAGCAGCCCCCGCCTAGCTGGCGATACGCAGTATTTT. Translated: CASSPRLAGDTQYF.

The chain has TRBV4-2 and TRBJ1-5, with D tentatively TRBD1 (5 bases). CDR3 length equals 13 residues. Trimming removed 1 base at V and 8 bases at J, with 9 bases between. The germline V gene has CDR1 LGHNA and CDR2 YNFKEQ. The CDR3 region is CASSQGGGEPQHF. The CDR3 nucleotides are TGTGCCAGCAGCCAAGGTGGAGGGGAGCCCCAGCATTTT.

This clone turned up a few times. The chain has TRBV12-3 or TRBV12-4 and TRBJ2-4; TRBD1 agrees at 7 bases. The ends lost 5 bases at V and 13 bases at J; junction bases unmatched: 11. This CDR3 has 13 amino acids. The CDR3 sequence: CASSDVDGTAQYF. The DNA for the CDR3 is TGTGCCAGCAGTGACGTTGACGGGACAGCCCAGTACTTC.

The gene calls are TRBV7-9 and TRBJ1-3; D uncertain. CDR3 size: 13 residues. In germline, CDR1 is SEHNR, CDR2 FQNEAQ (reference sequence). With 8 bases removed from V and 1 base from J, the gap between germline ends came to 9 bases. The CDR3 sequence is CASAGFSGNTIYF. The DNA of the CDR3 is TGTGCCAGCGCAGGCTTTTCTGGAAACACCATATATTTT.

This clone has a single count. The chain carries TRBV6-4 and TRBJ2-6, with 7 bases that match TRBD1. Germline V gene data show CDR1 as MRHNA and CDR2 as SNTAGT. The V gene end was trimmed by 10 bases and the J gene end by 0 bases; junction bases not matched to a gene: 12. The CDR3 runs to 17 residues. The CDR3 DNA is TGTGCCATCCCCCGGGGACAGAGTGACTCTGGGGCCAACGTCCTGACTTTC. This codes for CAIPRGQSDSGANVLTF.

V usage is TRBV5-1 and J usage is TRBJ2-3; 7 bases line up with TRBD2. This CDR3 has 18 residues. V dropped 4 bases and J dropped 6; count of bases not matched to a gene: 20. Germline lookup yields CDR1 SGHRS and CDR2 YFSETQ. CDR3: CASSARPRLASQVDTQYF. CDR3 in DNA: TGCGCCAGCAGCGCCCGCCCAAGACTAGCCTCTCAGGTGGATACGCAGTATTTT.

The gene calls are TRBV19 and TRBJ2-2; 9 nucleotides align to TRBD1. This CDR3 is 17 amino acids long. J lost 3 bases, V lost 0 bases, and 5 bases had no gene match. The V gene's germline CDR1 is LNHDA and CDR2 SQIVND (reference sequence). CDR3 loop: CASSIDLGQGYTGELFF. CDR3 bases: TGTGCCAGTAGTATAGATCTAGGACAGGGGTACACCGGGGAGCTGTTTTTT.

V usage is TRBV13 and J usage is TRBJ2-5; 13 bases line up with TRBD2. V gave up 4 bases and J gave up 1 base; unmatched junction bases: 3. Germline V lookup: CDR1 PRHDT, CDR2 FYEKMQ (reference sequence). The CDR3 loop spans 16 amino acids. CDR3: CASSSRTSGGQETQYF. The CDR3 DNA reads TGTGCCAGCAGCTCCCGGACTAGCGGGGGCCAAGAGACCCAGTACTTC.

This clone was seen a few times. V gene TRBV9 combines with J gene TRBJ1-5; TRBD1 matches at 7 bases. The CDR3 runs to 15 residues. V shed 3 bases, J shed 2 bases, and the junction held 5 bases outside the gene matches. CDR1 and CDR2 from the germline V gene are SGDLS and YYNGEE. Here the CDR3 reads CASSGQGGGNQPQHF. Written as DNA, the CDR3 is TGTGCCAGCAGCGGACAGGGTGGAGGCAATCAGCCCCAGCATTTT.

This clone was seen just once. The chain couples TRBV19 to TRBJ1-1; no definite D call. The CDR3 length is 11 residues. Germline V lookup: CDR1 LNHDA, CDR2 SQIVND (reference sequence). Trimming left V 3 bases short and J 11 bases short, with 10 bases between. CDR3 loop: CASSIGVEAFF. DNA for the CDR3: TGTGCCAGTAGTATCGGGGTTGAGGCTTTCTTT. The complete variable domain, with remaining parts taken from reference TRBV19 and TRBJ1-1, reads DGGITQSPKYLFRKEGQNVTLSCEQNLNHDAMYWYRQDPGQGLRLIYYSQIVNDFQKGDIAEGYSVSREKKESFPLTVTSAQKNPTAFYLCASSIGVEAFFGQGTRLTVV.

CDR3 sequence: CASRTYRDRANTEAFF. The CDR3 DNA sequence: TGTGCCAGCAGGACATACCGGGACAGGGCGAACACTGAAGCTTTCTTT. The chain employs TRBV28 and TRBJ1-1; 9 bases are shared with TRBD1. Germline lookup yields CDR1 MDHEN and CDR2 SYDVKM. The CDR3 has 16 amino acids. Trimming at V came to 6 bases and at J to 1 base, leaving 9 bases not matched to a gene.

The chain employs TRBV5-6 and TRBJ2-7, with TRBD2 as a possible D gene (6 bases). This CDR3 region has 15 residues. Germline V gene sequence: CDR1 SGHDT, CDR2 YYEEEE. V dropped 4 bases and J dropped 4 bases, with 18 bases sitting between them. CDR3 coding DNA: TGTGCCAGCAGCCCTGTTAGGGAGGTGGGGTACGAGCAGTACTTC. Amino acids: CASSPVREVGYEQYF.

The rearrangement joins TRBV30 to TRBJ2-4; 7 bases fit TRBD2. The V gene end was trimmed by 5 bases and the J gene end by 6 bases; junction bases not matched to a gene: 4. Germline V gene lookup returns CDR1 GTSNPN and CDR2 SVGIG (reference sequence). The CDR3 totals 12 residues. CDR3 sequence: CAWAWEGNIQYF. The DNA for the CDR3 is TGTGCCTGGGCGTGGGAGGGAAACATTCAGTACTTC.